This TCR beta chain originates from a study of cytomegalovirus exposure and HLA in healthy donors. Study observations and caveats: A later analysis appeared to link common viral pathogens to several of the most significant clusters. The authors later found most CMV-associated TCR beta chains appeared HLA-restricted. Within the data, a cluster of highly shared sequence variants was likely a sequencing artifact.

PCR primers comprised 60 Vbeta and 13 Jbeta primers. TCRdb keeps only in-frame clones here, not all; method: immunoSEQ multiplex PCR. The table records roughly 140,000 clones, about three fifths of them present only once. Notes on this clone: Its target is not known.

Losses at the gene ends were 8 bases for V and 3 bases for J; bases not matched to a gene: 11. Germline V gene sequence: CDR1 WNHNN, CDR2 SYGVQD (reference sequence). This CDR3 is 15 amino acids long. The chain combines TRBV10-1 with TRBJ2-7; the match to TRBD1 covers 9 bases. Sequenced: PBMCs. The receptor was derived from a woman in her 30s in good health and CMV-seropositive. CDR3 sequence (DNA): TGCGCCAGCCTCCCGGTGGGGGACAGGGACTACGAGCAGTACTTC. This translates into CASLPVGDRDYEQYF.